The T cell receptor (beta chain) described here comes from a study of CD8 T cells in ankylosing spondylitis. With 6 bases clipped from V and 5 bases from J, the junction kept 8 bases outside the gene matches. Per the germline V gene, CDR1 is DFQATT and CDR2 is SNEGSKA (reference sequence). CDR3 length equals 14 residues. This clonotype was seen only a few times. The antigen remains undetermined. Study-wide points: What seemed typical of ankylosing spondylitis blood was a TCR beta motif built from about 8 highly homologous variants.

TCRdb recomputed calls from the 5' RACE reads with MiXCR, one row per CDR3 protein. The table shows 150,000 to 200,000 distinct CDR3 sequences, with 10% to 15% occurring only once. This sequence joins TRBV20-1 and TRBJ2-1; 9 bases line up with TRBD2. Sample: blood, either unsorted or a sorted T cell fraction (not recorded which). The TCR was taken from a female donor with ankylosing spondylitis or in good health (not recorded which). The CDR3 protein is CSAPQGLANNEQFF. In nucleotides, the CDR3 is TGCAGTGCCCCTCAGGGACTAGCCAACAATGAGCAGTTCTTC.